The 20 T cell receptor beta chains given below trace back to one sample, sequenced in a study of Ad26.COV2.S vaccination and SARS-CoV-2 variants. Only in-frame clones appear in the TCRdb table, and some are missing; sequencing was by immunoSEQ multiplex PCR. This sample has about 400,000 clones, with around nine tenths found just once. Treatment in this sample: around 19 received Ad26.COV2.S at low or high dose, single or two shots; roughly 5 received placebo; per-sample allocation not given. It was on day 63 after the first vaccine or placebo injection that samples were taken. Sequenced here: peripheral blood, sampled in a trial of Ad26.COV2.S vaccine versus placebo. These TCRs come from a person between 18 and 60 years old who received the Ad26.COV2.S COVID-19 vaccine or a placebo.

V and J are TRBV5-4 and TRBJ2-3, with 10 bases matching TRBD2. Germline-derived CDR1 and CDR2 are SGHNT and YYREEE (reference sequence). This CDR3 has 17 amino acids. J was trimmed by 2 bases and V by 5 bases; bases with no gene match: 11. CDR3 amino acids: CASSPRLSGGTTDTQYF. The CDR3 DNA follows: TGTGCCAGCAGTCCGCGACTTAGCGGGGGGACCACAGATACGCAGTATTTT.

This clone was detected only once. This sequence joins TRBV28 and TRBJ1-2, with a tentative D call TRBD1 (5 bases). This CDR3 contains 17 residues. V lost 4 bases to trimming and J lost 6 bases, with 24 bases between them. Germline loops: CDR1 MDHEN, CDR2 SYDVKM. CDR3 sequence: CASSSLRTFEEGNGYTF. The DNA for the CDR3 is TGTGCCAGCAGTTCGCTCAGGACATTCGAGGAGGGGAATGGCTACACCTTC.

Comments on this clone: This same CDR3 is encoded by further DNA sequences in the sample. The V call is TRBV2, the J call TRBJ2-1, with 7 nucleotides matching TRBD2. CDR3 length equals 15 residues. In germline, CDR1 is SNHLY, CDR2 FYNNEI. Germline trimming cut 1 base from V and 2 bases from J; bases unmatched to any gene: 2. CDR3 coding DNA: TGTGCCAGCAGTGAAGTGAGCGGGACCTACAATGAGCAGTTCTTC. Protein sequence: CASSEVSGTYNEQFF.

This sequence joins TRBV4-1 and TRBJ2-5; 11 bases agree with TRBD2. The germline V gene encodes CDR1 MGHRA and CDR2 YSYEKL. CDR3 length: 18 residues. J was trimmed by 0 bases and V by 0 bases; bases with no gene match: 6. The chain's CDR3 is CASSQDPSGGTYQETQYF. The CDR3 DNA reads TGCGCCAGCAGCCAAGATCCTAGCGGGGGGACTTACCAAGAGACCCAGTACTTC.

The CDR3 loop is CASSQDPRAYEQYF. CDR3 sequence (DNA): TGCGCCAGCAGCCAAGACCCACGGGCCTACGAGCAGTACTTC. This chain connects TRBV4-1 to TRBJ2-7; D uncertain. V shed 0 bases and J shed 2 bases, with 8 bases lying between them. CDR1 and CDR2 from the germline V gene are MGHRA and YSYEKL. This CDR3 is 14 amino acids long.

The rearrangement uses TRBV7-9 and TRBJ1-2; D is ambiguous. V gave up 4 bases and J gave up 3 bases, with 9 bases separating them. This CDR3 has 13 residues. Germline values: CDR1 SEHNR, CDR2 FQNEAQ (reference sequence). The CDR3 spells CASSSGFDYGYTF. For the CDR3, the DNA is TGTGCCAGCAGCTCGGGTTTTGACTATGGCTACACCTTC. The full variable domain, its missing parts supplied by reference TRBV7-9 and TRBJ1-2, is DTGVSQNPRHKITKRGQNVTFRCDPISEHNRLYWYRQTLGQGPEFLTYFQNEAQLEKSRLLSDRFSAERPKGSFSTLEIQRTEQGDSAMYLCASSSGFDYGYTFGSGTRLTVV.

V is TRBV10-3 and J is TRBJ2-3; TRBD1 aligns across 9 bases. Germline V gene data show CDR1 as ENHRY and CDR2 as SYGVKD. V gave up 10 bases and J gave up 2 bases; unmatched junction bases: 4. The CDR3 spans 13 residues. The CDR3 loop is CATGQGNTDTQYF. In nucleotides, the CDR3 is TGTGCCACCGGACAGGGGAACACAGATACGCAGTATTTT.

Remarks on this clone: The DNA is left out, because the CDR3 cannot be placed on it with certainty; the CDR3 is given as TCRdb lists it. CDR3 loop: CASSTSDSPQPYEQYF. This chain joins TRBV27 and TRBJ2-7; the listed D gene, TRBD1, was not tested against the DNA. Ends included, the CDR3 has 16 residues. CDR1 is MNHEY, CDR2 SMNVEV, per germline (reference sequence).

The genes are TRBV6-5 and TRBJ2-1, with D perhaps TRBD2 (6 bases). Trimming removed 2 bases from V and 10 bases from J, with 15 bases in between. Germline CDR1 MNHEY, CDR2 SVGAGI. The length of the CDR3 is 14 residues. The chain's CDR3 is CASSYTPAGREQFF. The CDR3 DNA reads TGTGCCAGCAGTTACACACCAGCGGGCAGGGAGCAGTTCTTC.

Points on this clone: The identical CDR3 is also encoded by other nucleotide sequences in the sample. The V gene is TRBV6-5, the J gene TRBJ2-7; possibly TRBD1 or TRBD2 for D (5 bases each). The germline gives CDR1 MNHEY, CDR2 SVGAGI. The CDR3 consists of 13 residues. V was clipped by 3 bases and J by 1 base, with 7 bases between them. Written as DNA, the CDR3 is TGTGCCAGCAGTTATGGGGGTTCCTACGAGCAGTACTTC. Translation gives CASSYGGSYEQYF.

This clone has a handful of counts. This chain connects TRBV4-3 to TRBJ2-5; 11 positions agree with TRBD2. The germline V gene has CDR1 LGHNA and CDR2 YSLEER. The CDR3 length is 17 residues. Trimming cost V 0 bases and J 5 bases; bases outside gene matches: 8. The CDR3, as DNA: TGCGCCAGCAGCCAAGAGATAGCGGGGGGGCTGAGTGAGACCCAGTACTTC. Protein sequence: CASSQEIAGGLSETQYF.

The genes are TRBV19 and TRBJ2-2; D remains ambiguous. With 6 bases removed from V and 8 bases from J, the gap between germline ends came to 16 bases. The CDR3 sequence is 14 residues long. Germline V gene sequence: CDR1 LNHDA, CDR2 SQIVND (reference sequence). This chain's CDR3 is CASSLGPNGGELFF. As DNA, the CDR3 is TGTGCCAGTAGCCTAGGACCCAACGGGGGGGAGCTGTTTTTT.

In this sample, this clone turned up once. In DNA form, the CDR3 reads TGCGCCAGCAGCCCAGGGTCCCGGACGATGAACACTGAAGCTTTCTTT. Residues: CASSPGSRTMNTEAFF. The rearrangement links TRBV5-1 to TRBJ1-1; a weak D match, TRBD1 (5 bases). V shed 4 bases and J shed 0 bases, with 16 bases lying between them. CDR1 is SGHRS, CDR2 YFSETQ, per germline. The CDR3 totals 16 residues.

This chain joins TRBV5-1 and TRBJ2-5; D remains ambiguous. Per the germline V gene, CDR1 is SGHRS and CDR2 is YFSETQ. The CDR3 sequence is 12 residues long. Trimming removed 3 bases at V and 2 bases at J, with 5 bases between. As DNA, the CDR3 is TGCGCCAGCAGCTCCCAACAAGAGACCCAGTACTTC. It encodes CASSSQQETQYF.

The rearrangement links TRBV27 to TRBJ2-7; D call uncertain. V gave up 5 bases and J gave up 2 bases, with 16 bases separating them. Germline V gene lookup returns CDR1 MNHEY and CDR2 SMNVEV (reference sequence). The CDR3 has 15 amino acids. The CDR3, as DNA: TGTGCCAGCAGTCCCGAAGGGTCCCCAACCTACGAGCAGTACTTC. Its protein is CASSPEGSPTYEQYF.

The chain couples TRBV6-2 or TRBV6-3 to TRBJ1-6; D may be TRBD1 (5 bases). The germline V gene has CDR1 MNHEY and CDR2 SVGEGT. Between the trimmed V and J ends, which lost 0 bases and 3 bases, there was a span of 9 bases. CDR3 size: 16 residues. The CDR3 reads CASSYSRDHYNSPLHF. CDR3 nucleotides: TGTGCCAGCAGTTACTCCCGGGACCACTATAATTCACCCCTCCACTTT.

CDR3 sequence (DNA): TGTGCCAGCAGTCCCCGCGGGGCGAGCAATCAGCCCCAGCATTTT. The encoded protein is CASSPRGASNQPQHF. V and J are TRBV28 and TRBJ1-5; tentatively, D is TRBD1 (5 bases). Trimming stripped 5 bases from V and 1 base from J, with 12 bases between. The CDR3 length is 15 residues. CDR1 is MDHEN, CDR2 SYDVKM, per germline.

This clone was recorded a few times. This rearrangement joins TRBV7-2 to TRBJ1-6; D gene ambiguous. V was shortened by 2 bases and J by 4 bases, with 9 bases between the two germline ends. Germline CDR1 is SGHTA and CDR2 is FQGNSA. This CDR3 region has 15 residues. This chain's CDR3 is CASSLWVTYNSPLHF. In nucleotides, the CDR3 is TGTGCCAGCAGCTTATGGGTCACGTATAATTCACCCCTCCACTTT.

This sequence joins TRBV30 and TRBJ1-6, with 7 bases fitting TRBD1. Trimming at V came to 0 bases and at J to 10 bases, leaving 9 bases not matched to a gene. Germline V gives CDR1 GTSNPN, CDR2 SVGIG (reference sequence). The CDR3 loop spans 15 amino acids. The CDR3 loop reads CAWSVFRDRGSPLHF. Here the CDR3 DNA reads TGTGCCTGGAGTGTATTCAGGGACAGAGGATCACCCCTCCACTTT.

This clone was counted a single time. This chain connects TRBV2 to TRBJ2-7; 12 bases map to TRBD2. The J segment lost 6 bases and the V segment lost 5 bases, leaving 11 bases of the junction unmatched. Germline V gene sequence: CDR1 SNHLY, CDR2 FYNNEI. CDR3 length: 16 amino acids. DNA of the CDR3: TGTGCCAGCAGTCCCATACTAGCGGGAGGTAAACGCGAGCAGTACTTC. This gives the protein CASSPILAGGKREQYF.